This T cell receptor (beta chain) was profiled in a study of blood T cell repertoires in COVID-19. As for the study in general: Italy, Spain and the United States were the sources of the convalescent and acute COVID-19 samples. From T cells, B-cell-depleted T cells, or PBMCs came the material, which was cDNA or gDNA.

CDR3 length equals 13 residues. Germline CDR1 MRHNA, CDR2 SNTAGT. With 0 bases removed from V and 7 bases from J, the gap between germline ends came to 9 bases. Authors' data handling: Amplified reference gene primers provided the basis for estimating nucleated cell counts. Sequencing used immunoSEQ multiplex PCR; TCRdb keeps in-frame clones, though not all of them. V and J calls and clone size are copied from that table; D and trimming were computed from the DNA. The sample has approximately 110,000 clones, 84% seen once. What was sequenced was peripheral blood. The sequence came from a woman aged 45 to 65 with acute or convalescent COVID-19. The chain combines TRBV6-4 with TRBJ1-2, with D unresolved. This chain's CDR3 is CASSDSRESGYTF. The CDR3 DNA reads as TGTGCCAGCAGTGACTCGAGAGAGTCTGGCTACACCTTC.